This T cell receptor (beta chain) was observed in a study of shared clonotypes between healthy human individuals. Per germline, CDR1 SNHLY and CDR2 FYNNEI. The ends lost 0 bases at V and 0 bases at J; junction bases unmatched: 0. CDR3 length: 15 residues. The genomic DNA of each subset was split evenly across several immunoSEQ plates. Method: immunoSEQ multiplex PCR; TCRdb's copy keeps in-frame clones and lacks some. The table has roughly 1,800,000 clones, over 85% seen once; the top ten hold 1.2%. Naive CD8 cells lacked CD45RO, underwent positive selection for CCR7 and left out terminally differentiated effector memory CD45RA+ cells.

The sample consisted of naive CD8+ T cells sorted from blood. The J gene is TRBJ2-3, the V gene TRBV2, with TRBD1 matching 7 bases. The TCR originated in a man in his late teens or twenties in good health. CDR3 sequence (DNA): TGTGCCAGCAGTGAAGCACAGGGGAGCACAGATACGCAGTATTTT. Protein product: CASSEAQGSTDTQYF.